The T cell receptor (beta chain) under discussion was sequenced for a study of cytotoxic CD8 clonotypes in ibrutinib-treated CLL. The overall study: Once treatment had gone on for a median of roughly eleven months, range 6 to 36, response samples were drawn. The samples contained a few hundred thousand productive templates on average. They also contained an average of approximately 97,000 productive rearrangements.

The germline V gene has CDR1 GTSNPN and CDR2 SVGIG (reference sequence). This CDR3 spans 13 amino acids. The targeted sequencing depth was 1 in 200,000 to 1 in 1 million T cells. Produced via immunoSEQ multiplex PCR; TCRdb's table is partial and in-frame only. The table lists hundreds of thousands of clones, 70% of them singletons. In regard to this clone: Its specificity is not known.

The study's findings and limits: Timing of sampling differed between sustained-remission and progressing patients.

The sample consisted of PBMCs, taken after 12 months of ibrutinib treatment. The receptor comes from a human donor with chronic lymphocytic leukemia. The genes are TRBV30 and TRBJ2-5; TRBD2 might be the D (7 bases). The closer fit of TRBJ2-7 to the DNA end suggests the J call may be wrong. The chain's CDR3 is CATNGGANYEQYF. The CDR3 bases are TGTGCCACCAATGGGGGGGCAAACTACGAGCAGTACTTC.